The clone carrying this T cell receptor beta chain showed up just once. Germline values: CDR1 SGHNT, CDR2 YYREEE (reference sequence). The germline V and J ends were trimmed by 0 bases and 5 bases, with 15 bases remaining between them. The CDR3 loop spans 15 amino acids. Clones were sequenced by immunoSEQ multiplex PCR, and TCRdb holds only the in-frame ones, with some missing. Here the sample spans 35,000 to 40,000 clones, around 78% being singletons. The data originate from a study of a mutant IDH1 vaccine in newly diagnosed glioma. The wider study: Most patients had received both radiotherapy and temozolomide, the prior options being radiotherapy, temozolomide, or both.

As to time point: baseline, week 1 (first vaccination visit). Noted treatment: pre-vaccination baseline after standard-of-care therapy. This chain uses TRBV5-4 with TRBJ2-7, with a possible D match to TRBD1 (6 bases). The TCR sequence derives from a man aged 40-50 years with glioma. Some clones in this sample may be carry-over from other donors' samples. The sequencing here drew on PBMCs, taken from a glioma patient treated with radiotherapy, temozolomide or both. The DNA of the CDR3 is TGTGCCAGCAGCTTGGATCCAGGGGAACTGAACGAGCAGTACTTC. It encodes CASSLDPGELNEQYF. The whole variable domain, filled in from reference TRBV5-4 and TRBJ2-7, reads ETGVTQSPTHLIKTRGQQVTLRCSSQSGHNTVSWYQQALGQGPQFIFQYYREEENGRGNFPPRFSGLQFPNYSSELNVNALELDDSALYLCASSLDPGELNEQYFGPGTRLTVT.